The 7 T cell receptor delta chains given below trace back to one sample, sequenced in a study of γδ T cells in repeated Plasmodium falciparum infection. Bulk repertoires came from Vgamma9/Vdelta2+ or Vdelta2-negative gammadelta T cells flow-sorted from PBMC. TCRdb reapplied CATT to the multiplex PCR reads. Of around 50,000 delta-chain clones listed, around 1.7% are singletons. Sequenced: gamma-delta T cells from blood. The receptors come from a pool of human donors (malaria-infected and uninfected, not separated).

This clone has just a few counts. A far larger clone is a single base away, which makes a read error likely. The identical CDR3 is also encoded by other nucleotide sequences in the sample. The chain recombines TRDV1 with TRDJ1; weak D call: TRDD3 (6 bases). TCRdb records no J gene; here it was assigned by comparing the DNA to germline. Looked up from germline, CDR1 is TSWWSYY and CDR2 is QGS. V shed 3 bases and J shed 2 bases, with 34 bases lying between them. The CDR3 consists of 22 residues. For the CDR3, the DNA is TGTGCTCTTGGGGACCATCACTACTTCTTTCACTGGGCCGCCCTTCGTACCGATAAACTCATCTTT. Amino acid sequence: CALGDHHYFFHWAALRTDKLIF.

At least ten counts were recorded for this clone. A far bigger clonotype differs at one base, so this is likely a read error. Different DNA sequences within this sample yield the same CDR3. The chain combines TRDV1 with TRDJ1; the D gene is possibly TRDD3 (6 bases). V was trimmed by 3 bases and J by 0 bases, leaving 23 bases between them. The germline CDR1 and CDR2 sequences are TSWWSYY and QGS. The CDR3 contains 19 residues. The CDR3 DNA is TGTGCTCTTGGGGAGGGCGCTGGGGCCCGGAGAGGGTACACCGATAAACTCATCTTT. Residues: CALGEGAGARRGYTDKLIF.

This clone was found a few times. The V gene is TRDV1, the J gene TRDJ1, with 12 bases aligning to TRDD3. Losses at the gene ends were 0 bases for V and 0 bases for J; bases not matched to a gene: 29. The CDR3 loop spans 26 amino acids. CDR1 TSWWSYY and CDR2 QGS come from the germline V gene. The CDR3 spells CALGELPMGAFVYWGIHGLYTDKLIF. The DNA for the CDR3 is TGTGCTCTTGGGGAACTGCCCATGGGGGCCTTCGTGTACTGGGGGATACATGGGTTGTACACCGATAAACTCATCTTT.

The table lists this clone with a few counts. TCRdb shows a much larger clone's protein in place of this DNA's translation, and the two differ at residue 13, likely through a read error; the protein shown is translated from the DNA. The V call is TRDV1, the J call TRDJ1; D ambiguous. V shed 3 bases and J shed 0 bases, with 26 bases lying between them. The CDR3 consists of 20 residues. In germline, CDR1 is TSWWSYY, CDR2 QGS. The CDR3 here is CALGEVGRRTPGGYTDKLIF. Written as DNA, the CDR3 is TGTGCTCTTGGGGAGGTCGGGAGACGGACCCCGGGAGGGTACACCGATAAACTCATCTTT.

This clone showed up just a few times. This DNA translates differently at residue 3 from the TCRdb protein, which is that of a much larger clone; a read error is likely, and the protein shown is the DNA's own translation. The chain recombines TRDV2 with TRDJ2; D is possibly TRDD3 (5 bases). Matching the DNA to germline supplied the J gene, which TCRdb does not give. Germline V lookup: CDR1 GEAIGNYY, CDR2 EKD. CDR3 length: 14 residues. The CDR3 DNA sequence: TGTGCCAGTGACACCATTACTGGGACAGCACAACTCTTCTTT. It is translated as CASDTITGTAQLFF.

Only a few counts were recorded for this clone. It is likely a read error: a sequence one base away is far more abundant. Other DNA sequences within the sample encode an identical CDR3. The chain has TRDV1 and TRDJ1, with D perhaps matching TRDD2 (9 bases). The J gene was not available in TCRdb and was assigned here by matching the DNA to germline segments. The length of the CDR3 is 25 residues. Germline loops: CDR1 TSWWSYY, CDR2 QGS. The CDR3 is CALGEVILGLPTDDYWGLNTDKLIF. DNA of the CDR3: TGTGCTCTTGGGGAAGTAATACTTGGCCTTCCTACTGATGATTACTGGGGGCTAAACACTGATAAACTCATCTTT.

In its sample, this clone was seen a few times. This is likely an artifact of a read error, given a far larger clone one base away. The same CDR3 can be traced to other DNA sequences in this sample. The chain couples TRDV1 to TRDJ2; 9 bases line up with TRDD3. No J segment appears in TCRdb, so it was assigned here by matching the sequence to germline. The CDR3 has 23 amino acids. Germline values: CDR1 TSWWSYY, CDR2 QGS. The CDR3 sequence: CALGELKGGYKTLSLTLTAQLFF. The CDR3 nucleotides are TGTGCTCTCGGGGAACTTAAGGGGGGATACAAGACCCTAAGCCTCACTTTGACAGCACAACTCTTCTTT.